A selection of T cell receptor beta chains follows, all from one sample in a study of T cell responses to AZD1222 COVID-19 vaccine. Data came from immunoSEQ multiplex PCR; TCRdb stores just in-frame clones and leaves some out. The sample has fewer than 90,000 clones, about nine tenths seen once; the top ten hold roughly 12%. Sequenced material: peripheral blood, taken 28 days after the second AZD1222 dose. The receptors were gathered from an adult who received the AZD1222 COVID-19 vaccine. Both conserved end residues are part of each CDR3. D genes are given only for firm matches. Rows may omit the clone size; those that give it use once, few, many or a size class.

CASTPGPTLSYEQYF	TGTGCCAGTACCCCAGGTCCAACCCTTTCTTACGAGCAGTACTTC	-	TRBV19	TRBJ2-7	-
CASSPPRQGETQYF	TGTGCCAGCTCACCACCACGGCAAGGGGAGACCCAGTACTTC	-	TRBV18	TRBJ2-5	-
CASSLEGGTYNEQFF	TGCGCCAGCAGCTTGGAAGGGGGGACCTACAATGAGCAGTTCTTC	-	TRBV5-1	TRBJ2-1	-
CASTLDSLNYGYTF	TGTGCCAGCACCTTGGACAGTCTAAACTATGGCTACACCTTC	-	TRBV6-5	TRBJ1-2	-
CSVPRGGFETQYF	TGCAGCGTTCCTAGGGGCGGGTTTGAGACCCAGTACTTC	-	TRBV29-1	TRBJ2-5	-
CASSFPGDGNQPQHF	TGTGCCAGCAGTTTCCCGGGGGACGGGAATCAGCCCCAGCATTTT	-	TRBV6-2/TRBV6-3	TRBJ1-5	-
CASSRTGVETQYF	TGTGCCAGCAGCCGGACGGGCGTAGAGACCCAGTACTTC	-	TRBV2	TRBJ2-5	-
CAWGVTYEQYF	TGTGCCTGGGGGGTAACCTACGAGCAGTACTTC	-	TRBV30	TRBJ2-7	-
CASSVGGARYNEQFF	TGTGCCAGCAGCGTAGGGGGGGCCCGGTACAATGAGCAGTTCTTC	-	TRBV11-3	TRBJ2-1	-
CASILSPDRGSYTF	TGTGCCAGCATCCTTTCACCAGACCGAGGAAGCTACACCTTC	-	TRBV11-2	TRBJ1-2	-
CASSEYSEQYF	TGTGCCAGCAGTGAATATAGCGAGCAGTACTTC	-	TRBV2	TRBJ2-7	-
CASSLGGSGYNEQFF	TGTGCCAGCAGCTTAGGCGGGAGTGGCTACAATGAGCAGTTCTTC	-	TRBV11-3	TRBJ2-1	TRBD2
CASSLTANYGYTF	TGCGCCAGCAGCTTGACAGCTAACTATGGCTACACCTTC	-	TRBV5-1	TRBJ1-2	-
CASGEQGATYGYTF	TGCGCCAGCGGGGAACAGGGAGCAACCTATGGCTACACCTTC	-	TRBV5-1	TRBJ1-2	-
CASSFAAAPFGYTF	TGTGCCAGCAGCTTCGCCGCAGCCCCCTTTGGCTACACCTTC	-	TRBV7-8	TRBJ1-2	-
CASSLVGTGERGYTF	TGTGCCAGCAGCTTAGTCGGGACAGGGGAGCGTGGCTACACCTTC	once	TRBV11-2	TRBJ1-2	TRBD1
CASNDHVYGYTF	TGTGCCAGCAACGACCACGTCTATGGCTACACCTTC	-	TRBV2	TRBJ1-2	-
CSARQVYEQYF	TGCAGTGCTAGACAGGTCTACGAGCAGTACTTC	-	TRBV20-1	TRBJ2-7	-
CASSPREGGNEQFF	TGCGCCAGCAGCCCCAGAGAGGGAGGGAACGAGCAGTTCTTC	-	TRBV4-1	TRBJ2-1	TRBD2
CASSHLGLSAGNTIYF	TGTGCCAGCAGCCACCTGGGACTTTCGGCTGGAAACACCATATATTTT	-	TRBV13	TRBJ1-3	-
CASSTRGTGVTEAFF	TGTGCCAGCAGCACCCGGGGAACAGGGGTCACTGAAGCTTTCTTT	-	TRBV7-2	TRBJ1-1	TRBD1
CASSQDFRRTGYGYTF	TGCGCCAGCAGCCAAGATTTCCGTAGGACCGGCTATGGCTACACCTTC	-	TRBV4-1	TRBJ1-2	-
CASSNGGNQPQHF	TGTGCCAGCAGCAATGGGGGCAATCAGCCCCAGCATTTT	few	TRBV11-2	TRBJ1-5	-
CASSSLTKNIQYF	TGTGCCAGCAGCTCACTGACAAAAAACATTCAGTACTTC	-	TRBV11-2	TRBJ2-4	-
CASSVGYGVRQPQHF	TGTGCCAGCAGCGTTGGGTACGGGGTTCGGCAGCCCCAGCATTTT	few	TRBV9	TRBJ1-5	-
CASSALGQINNEQYF	TGTGCCAGCAGTGCCCTAGGGCAGATTAACAACGAGCAGTACTTC	-	TRBV2	TRBJ2-7	-
CASSIAAGEANYGYTF	TGTGCCAGTAGTATAGCAGCAGGGGAAGCTAACTATGGCTACACCTTC	once	TRBV19	TRBJ1-2	-
CASSFRNSPLHF	TGTGCCAGCAGTTTCAGGAATTCACCCCTCCACTTT	-	TRBV27	TRBJ1-6	-
CASSPRTSGRVTYNEQFF	TGTGCCAGTAGTCCACGGACTAGCGGGAGAGTCACCTACAATGAGCAGTTCTTC	-	TRBV19	TRBJ2-1	TRBD2
CASSGETDEGTEAFF	TGTGCCAGCAGCGGGGAGACAGACGAGGGGACTGAAGCTTTCTTT	few	TRBV13	TRBJ1-1	-
CASSLNTGELFF	TGCGCCAGCAGCTTGAACACCGGGGAGCTGTTTTTT	-	TRBV5-1	TRBJ2-2	-
CASSQVSPGVRADEQYF	TGTGCCAGCAGCCAAGTTTCCCCGGGGGTTCGGGCCGACGAGCAGTACTTC	-	TRBV3-1/TRBV3-2	TRBJ2-7	-
CASSIPAGLPHNEQFF	TGTGCCAGTAGTATCCCGGCGGGCCTTCCCCACAATGAGCAGTTCTTC	-	TRBV19	TRBJ2-1	-
CASNQRGGNMNGEAFF	TGTGCCAGTAACCAACGAGGGGGGAATATGAACGGTGAAGCTTTCTTT	-	TRBV19	TRBJ1-1	-
CASSLEPPGEKLFF	TGTGCCAGCAGCTTAGAGCCTCCGGGGGAAAAACTGTTTTTT	few	TRBV7-2	TRBJ1-4	-
CASSGSGGTDTQYF	TGTGCCAGCAGCGGGAGCGGGGGGACAGATACGCAGTATTTT	-	TRBV9	TRBJ2-3	TRBD2
CASSVMRTNLNTEAFF	TGTGCCAGTAGTGTTATGCGGACAAACTTGAACACTGAAGCTTTCTTT	once	TRBV19	TRBJ1-1	-
CASSLSTGDFTEAFF	TGCGCCAGCAGCTTGTCTACAGGGGATTTCACTGAAGCTTTCTTT	-	TRBV5-1	TRBJ1-1	TRBD1
CASTQGASGYEQYF	TGTGCCAGCACCCAAGGGGCTAGCGGCTACGAGCAGTACTTC	-	TRBV13	TRBJ2-7	TRBD2
CASSFQGPYNEQFF	TGTGCCAGCAGTTTTCAGGGGCCATACAATGAGCAGTTCTTC	-	TRBV6-2/TRBV6-3	TRBJ2-1	-
CASSFGHTGELFF	TGTGCCAGCAGCTTCGGACACACCGGGGAGCTGTTTTTT	-	TRBV13	TRBJ2-2	-
CASSLYDGNEQYF	TGCGCCAGCAGCCTTTACGACGGAAACGAGCAGTACTTC	-	TRBV5-1	TRBJ2-7	-
CASSPFQPPGYNEQFF	TGTGCCAGCAGTCCCTTCCAGCCCCCGGGGTACAATGAGCAGTTCTTC	once	TRBV7-8	TRBJ2-1	-
CSASTDLGNTEAFF	TGCAGTGCTAGTACCGATTTGGGGAACACTGAAGCTTTCTTT	-	TRBV20-1	TRBJ1-1	-
CASSTVLDRLNTGELFF	TGTGCCAGCAGCACCGTCCTGGACAGACTTAACACCGGGGAGCTGTTTTTT	-	TRBV7-9	TRBJ2-2	-
CASSQFASALSYEQYF	TGTGCCAGCAGCCAATTTGCTAGCGCCCTATCCTACGAGCAGTACTTC	-	TRBV14	TRBJ2-7	-
CSVLSQGSGEKLFF	TGCAGCGTCCTTTCACAGGGCTCGGGGGAAAAACTGTTTTTT	-	TRBV29-1	TRBJ1-4	-
CASRSTGFGNQPQHF	TGTGCCAGCAGGTCAACAGGGTTCGGCAATCAGCCCCAGCATTTT	-	TRBV7-2	TRBJ1-5	-
CASSLGDQETQYF	TGTGCCAGCAGTTTGGGGGACCAAGAGACCCAGTACTTC	-	TRBV12-3/TRBV12-4	TRBJ2-5	-
CASSPRQGSENTEAFF	TGTGCCAGCTCACCCCGACAGGGGTCGGAGAACACTGAAGCTTTCTTT	-	TRBV18	TRBJ1-1	TRBD1
CASSPLAGNGNTIYF	TGTGCCAGCAGCCCCCTGGCGGGGAATGGAAACACCATATATTTT	once	TRBV11-2	TRBJ1-3	-
CASRHPGGIVGEKLFF	TGTGCCAGCAGACACCCAGGGGGGATTGTAGGTGAAAAACTGTTTTTT	-	TRBV27	TRBJ1-4	TRBD1
CASRTYYEQYF	TGTGCCAGCAGGACCTACTACGAGCAGTACTTC	-	TRBV28	TRBJ2-7	-
CASSGGVEQYF	TGTGCCAGCAGCGGGGGGGTTGAGCAGTACTTC	-	TRBV5-6	TRBJ2-7	TRBD2
CASSVALGRAEAFF	TGTGCCAGCAGCGTAGCTCTGGGTAGGGCTGAAGCTTTCTTT	-	TRBV9	TRBJ1-1	-
CASSPARGNTEAFF	TGTGCCAGCTCACCCGCGCGGGGAAACACTGAAGCTTTCTTT	-	TRBV18	TRBJ1-1	-
CASSIWARETQYF	TGTGCCAGTAGTATCTGGGCTCGGGAGACCCAGTACTTC	-	TRBV19	TRBJ2-5	-
CASSFGGGTYNEQFF	TGTGCCAGCAGCTTTGGGGGGGGCACTTACAATGAGCAGTTCTTC	-	TRBV5-6	TRBJ2-1	-
CASSEAGQTYEQYF	TGTGCCAGCAGCGAAGCGGGACAGACCTACGAGCAGTACTTC	-	TRBV5-4	TRBJ2-7	-